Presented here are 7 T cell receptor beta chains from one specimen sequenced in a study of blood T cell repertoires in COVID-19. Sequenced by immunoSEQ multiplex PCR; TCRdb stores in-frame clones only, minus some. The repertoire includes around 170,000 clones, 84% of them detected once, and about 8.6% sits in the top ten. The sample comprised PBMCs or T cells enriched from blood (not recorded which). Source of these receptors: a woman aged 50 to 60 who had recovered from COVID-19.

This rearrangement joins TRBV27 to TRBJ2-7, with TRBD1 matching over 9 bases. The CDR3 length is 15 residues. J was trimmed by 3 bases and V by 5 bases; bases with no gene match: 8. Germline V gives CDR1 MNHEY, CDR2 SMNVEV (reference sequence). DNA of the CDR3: TGTGCCAGCAGTCCCGGGACAGGGAGAAGCTACGAGCAGTACTTC. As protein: CASSPGTGRSYEQYF.

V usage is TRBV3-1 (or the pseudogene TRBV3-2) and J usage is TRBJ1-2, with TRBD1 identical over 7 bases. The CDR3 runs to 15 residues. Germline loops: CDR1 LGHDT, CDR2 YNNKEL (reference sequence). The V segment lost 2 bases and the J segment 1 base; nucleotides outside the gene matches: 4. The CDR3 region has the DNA TGTGCCAGCAGCCAATGGGGACAGATTAACTATGGCTACACCTTC. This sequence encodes CASSQWGQINYGYTF.

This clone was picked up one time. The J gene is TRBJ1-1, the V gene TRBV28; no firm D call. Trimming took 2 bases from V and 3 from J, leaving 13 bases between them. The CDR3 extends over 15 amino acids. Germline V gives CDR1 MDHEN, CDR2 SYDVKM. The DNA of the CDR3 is TGTGCCAGCAGTTTAGGATCGAGGTGGTACACTGAAGCTTTCTTT. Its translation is CASSLGSRWYTEAFF.

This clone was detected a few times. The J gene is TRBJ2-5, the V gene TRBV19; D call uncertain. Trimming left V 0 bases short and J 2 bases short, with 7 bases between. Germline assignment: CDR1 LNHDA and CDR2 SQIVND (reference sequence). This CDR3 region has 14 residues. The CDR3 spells CASSIDRQQETQYF. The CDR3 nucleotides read TGTGCCAGTAGTATAGATCGTCAGCAAGAGACCCAGTACTTC. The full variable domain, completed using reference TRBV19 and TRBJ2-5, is DGGITQSPKYLFRKEGQNVTLSCEQNLNHDAMYWYRQDPGQGLRLIYYSQIVNDFQKGDIAEGYSVSREKKESFPLTVTSAQKNPTAFYLCASSIDRQQETQYFGPGTRLLVL.

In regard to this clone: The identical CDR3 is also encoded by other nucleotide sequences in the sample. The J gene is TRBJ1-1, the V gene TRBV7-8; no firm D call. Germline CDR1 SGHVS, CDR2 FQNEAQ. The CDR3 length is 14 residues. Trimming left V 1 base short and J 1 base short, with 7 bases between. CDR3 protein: CASSLGTANTEAFF. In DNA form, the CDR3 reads TGTGCCAGCAGCTTAGGAACAGCGAACACTGAAGCTTTCTTT. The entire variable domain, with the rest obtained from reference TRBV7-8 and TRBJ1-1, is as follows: GAGVSQSPRYKVAKRGQDVALRCDPISGHVSLFWYQQALGQGPEFLTYFQNEAQLDKSGLPSDRFFAERPEGSVSTLKIQRTQQEDSAVYLCASSLGTANTEAFFGQGTRLTVV.

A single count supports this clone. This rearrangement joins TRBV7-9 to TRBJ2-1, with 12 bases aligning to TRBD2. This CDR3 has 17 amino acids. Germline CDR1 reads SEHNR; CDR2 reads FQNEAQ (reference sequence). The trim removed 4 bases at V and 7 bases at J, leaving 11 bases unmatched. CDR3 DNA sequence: TGTGCCAGCAGCTGGGCCGGGACTAGCGGGCGCCCAAATGAGCAGTTCTTC. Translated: CASSWAGTSGRPNEQFF.

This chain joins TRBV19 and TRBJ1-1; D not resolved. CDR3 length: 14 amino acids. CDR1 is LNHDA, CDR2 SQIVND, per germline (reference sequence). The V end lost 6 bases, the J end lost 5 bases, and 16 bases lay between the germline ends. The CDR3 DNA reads TGTGCCAGTAGCTACGGAGGGCGACGGACTGAAGCTTTCTTT. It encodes CASSYGGRRTEAFF.